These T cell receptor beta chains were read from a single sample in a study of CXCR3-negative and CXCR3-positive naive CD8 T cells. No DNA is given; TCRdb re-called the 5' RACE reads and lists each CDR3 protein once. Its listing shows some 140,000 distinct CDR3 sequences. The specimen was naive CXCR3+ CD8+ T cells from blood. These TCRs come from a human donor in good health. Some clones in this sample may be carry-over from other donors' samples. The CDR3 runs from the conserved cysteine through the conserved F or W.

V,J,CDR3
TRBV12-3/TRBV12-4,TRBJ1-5,CASRPPGGPNQPQHF
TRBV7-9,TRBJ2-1,CASSSGLGNYNEQFF
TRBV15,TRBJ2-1,CATSRGTGFSYNEQFF
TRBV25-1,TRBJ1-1,CASSGSDNTEAFF
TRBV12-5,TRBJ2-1,CASGLVGTDNNEQFF
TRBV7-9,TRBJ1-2,CASSVPGLWDYGYTF
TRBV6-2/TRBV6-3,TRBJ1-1,CASSYSLRVNTEAFF
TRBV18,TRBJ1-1,CASSPASDFMNTEAFF
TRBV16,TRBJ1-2,CASSQGSGPNYGYTF
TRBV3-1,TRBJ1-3,CASSHFGRAGNTIYF
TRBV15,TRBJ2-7,CATSRDGGDRDPYEQYF
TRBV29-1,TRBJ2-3,CSVEEEGDYTDTQYF
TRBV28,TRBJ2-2,CASSSGPYTGELFF
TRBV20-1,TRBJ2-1,CSARGTSGTTSYNEQFF
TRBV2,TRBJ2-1,CASRTDLFYNEQFF
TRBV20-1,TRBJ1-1,CSARDDRVNTEAFF
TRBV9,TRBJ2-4,CASSVGTGIQYF
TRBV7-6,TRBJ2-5,CASSSRDEQETQYF
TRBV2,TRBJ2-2,CASNSDDTGELFF
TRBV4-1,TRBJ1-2,CASSYRRGDYGYTF
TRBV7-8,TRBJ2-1,CASSPLTGTKYNEQFF
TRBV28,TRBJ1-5,CASSLYRVGNQPQHF